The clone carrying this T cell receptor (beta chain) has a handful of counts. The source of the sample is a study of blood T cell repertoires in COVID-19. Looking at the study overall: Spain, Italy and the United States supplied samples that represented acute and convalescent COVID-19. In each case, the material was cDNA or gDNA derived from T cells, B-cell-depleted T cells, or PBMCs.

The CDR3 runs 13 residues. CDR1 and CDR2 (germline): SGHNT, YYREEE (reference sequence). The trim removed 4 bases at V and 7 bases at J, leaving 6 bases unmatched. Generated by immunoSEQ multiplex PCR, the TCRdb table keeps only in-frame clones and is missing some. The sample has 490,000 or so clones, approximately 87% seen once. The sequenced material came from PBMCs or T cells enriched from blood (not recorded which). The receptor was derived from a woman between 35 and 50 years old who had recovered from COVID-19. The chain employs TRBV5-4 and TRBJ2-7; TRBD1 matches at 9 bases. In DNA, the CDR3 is TGTGCCAGCAGCACCGACAGGGGGAGAGAGCAGTACTTC. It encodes CASSTDRGREQYF.